This entry is about one T cell receptor (beta chain). The sample is drawn from a study of shared clonotypes between healthy human individuals. The table came from immunoSEQ multiplex PCR; TCRdb's copy has only in-frame clones and leaves some out. The sample has some 1 million clones; around 74% are singletons. The clonotype was recovered from a man aged 18 to 30 in good health. The sample consisted of memory CD4+ T cells sorted from blood. The subset was: CD45RA-negative fraction.

The DNA for the CDR3 is TGTGCCAGCAGTCCAGAACGCAGGGGGATCCGCACTGAAGCTTTCTTT. As protein: CASSPERRGIRTEAFF. The genes are TRBV28 and TRBJ1-1; 7 bases map to TRBD1. The CDR3 length is 16 residues. CDR1 is MDHEN, CDR2 SYDVKM, per germline. The V and J ends lost 5 bases and 4 bases, in that order; junction bases with no gene match: 13.